The T cell receptor beta chain described here comes from a study of shared clonotypes between healthy human individuals. Overall study: The study drew on a couple of women and three men aged 18 to 49 as donors. Per donor, CD8 memory used one plate, CD8 naive used two, CD4 memory used three and CD4 naive used three.

In the naive CD8 group, cells lacked CD45RO and were positively selected for CCR7, so terminally differentiated effector memory CD45RA+ cells were left out. Study-level findings and limits: It was anticipated that sequencing depth would influence how many clonotypes donors shared. Non-shared clonotypes showed lower generation probabilities than clonotypes common to all four donors.

This CDR3 region has 13 residues. V was trimmed by 4 bases and J by 5 bases, leaving 11 bases between them. The germline V gene has CDR1 LGHNA and CDR2 YSLEER. Method: immunoSEQ multiplex PCR; TCRdb's copy keeps in-frame clones and lacks some. The profile shows hundreds of thousands of clones, about 90% of them singletons. As concerns this clone: Its antigen is still unknown.

The sequence derives from a man younger than 45 in good health. Sequencing used naive CD8+ T cells sorted from blood. V is TRBV4-3 and J is TRBJ2-5; the D gene is possibly TRBD2 (5 bases). In DNA form, the CDR3 reads TGCGCCAGCAGCCTACAGCGGCTCGAGACCCAGTACTTC. Protein: CASSLQRLETQYF.